This is a list of T cell receptor beta chains from one sample in a study of T cells in Graves' hyperthyroidism and ophthalmopathy. MiXCR was run by TCRdb on the multiplex PCR reads, yielding one entry per CDR3 protein. The table shows 370,000 or so distinct CDR3 sequences, with approximately 25% occurring only once. Sequenced input: blood. These receptors all come from a man over 45 with Graves' hyperthyroidism. The CDR3 runs from the conserved cysteine through the conserved F or W. A D gene is named only where the DNA matches it firmly. Not all rows give a size; the values are once, few, many and, for expanded clones, a class.

TRBJ2-5,many,TRBD2,TRBV3-1,TGTGCCAGCAGCCAATTGTCTAGCGGACAAGAGACCCAGTACTTC,CASSQLSSGQETQYF
TRBJ2-5,few,TRBD2,TRBV20-1,TGCAGTGCTAAGGCTAGCGGGAGGGCCGGGTATGGGACCCAGTACTTC,CSAKASGRAGYGTQYF
TRBJ2-3,-,-,TRBV29-1,TGCACCATAGACAGTAGCACAGATACGCAGTATTTT,CTIDSSTDTQYF
TRBJ2-3,few,-,TRBV6-1,TGTGCCAGCAGTGAAGGTTCCTCGGGAGATACGCAGTATTTT,CASSEGSSGDTQYF
TRBJ2-1,many,-,TRBV28,TGTGCCAGCAACGACAGCCCCAATGAGCAGTTCTTC,CASNDSPNEQFF
TRBJ2-1,-,TRBD2,TRBV6-2/TRBV6-3,TGTGCCAACAGTTACCGCCCTGGAGCGGGACCCCCCTACAATGAGCAGTTCTTC,CANSYRPGAGPPYNEQFF
TRBJ2-2,-,-,TRBV13,TGTGCCAGCAGTTTCACACCCGGGGAGCTGTTTTTT,CASSFTPGELFF
TRBJ2-7,many,TRBD2,TRBV28,TGTGCCAGCAACCGACTAGCGGGCGCCTACGAGCAGTACTTC,CASNRLAGAYEQYF
TRBJ1-3,few,-,TRBV27,TGTGCCAGCAGTTTGTCCTTCCGAGCCCCGATCAGGGGAAACACCATATATTTT,CASSLSFRAPIRGNTIYF
TRBJ2-7,-,TRBD2,TRBV7-9,TGTGCCAGCAGCTTAGAACTAGCGGGAGACGAGCAGTACTTC,CASSLELAGDEQYF
TRBJ2-6,-,TRBD1,TRBV25-1,TGTGCCAGCAGTCCATTAACCGGGACAGGAAGCTCTGGGGCCAACGTCCTGACTTTC,CASSPLTGTGSSGANVLTF
TRBJ1-1,many,-,TRBV29-1,TGCAGCGTTGAAGATGGGGGTGTGGGAGATGCTTTCTTT,CSVEDGGVGDAFF
TRBJ1-5,few,-,TRBV30,TGTGCCTGGAGTATAACCCCGGGGGGCAATCAGCCCCAGCATTTT,CAWSITPGGNQPQHF
TRBJ2-2,-,-,TRBV6-1,TGTGCCAGCATATCACCTAACACCGGGGAGCTGTTTTTT,CASISPNTGELFF